The source of this T cell receptor beta chain is a study of shared clonotypes between healthy human individuals. General observations from the study: Clonotype sharing levels among donors were expected to vary with sequencing depth.

Sequenced by immunoSEQ multiplex PCR; TCRdb stores in-frame clones only, minus some. The table lists about 1.1 million clones, about 72% of them singletons. With regard to this clone: Its antigen is unidentified.

The germline gives CDR1 LNHDA, CDR2 SQIVND (reference sequence). The CDR3 is 13 amino acids. Trimming pared 2 bases from V and 5 bases from J, leaving 9 bases between. The donors, healthy adults who were HIV-negative, had experienced no recent acute infections or vaccinations. The sequence came from a man between 18 and 35 years old in good health. Some clones in this sample may be carry-over from other donors' samples. V usage is TRBV19 and J usage is TRBJ1-1; D unresolved. Sequenced material: memory CD4+ T cells from PBMCs. Subset: CD45RA-negative fraction. The DNA for the CDR3 is TGTGCCAGTAGTATATATGGGGAAACTGAAGCTTTCTTT. It specifies CASSIYGETEAFF.